The 21 T cell receptor beta chains below all came from one sample that was sequenced in a study of cytomegalovirus exposure and HLA in healthy donors. This PCR relied on a set of 60 Vbeta primers and 13 Jbeta primers. Sequencing was performed with immunoSEQ multiplex PCR; in TCRdb, only in-frame clones are kept and a portion is missing. The top ten hold about 4.9% of the sample, which has some 57,000 clones, roughly 77% seen once. What was sequenced was PBMCs. Receptors were obtained from a woman in her twenties or thirties in good health and CMV-seronegative.

About this clone itself: The sample has other DNA sequences that encode this CDR3 too. The rearrangement links TRBV5-1 to TRBJ2-7; no clear D. The CDR3 spans 14 residues. CDR1 is SGHRS and CDR2 is YFSETQ in the germline V gene. V was clipped by 2 bases and J by 0 bases, with 9 bases between them. The CDR3 bases are TGCGCCAGCAGCTTAGGAGACCGCTCCTACGAGCAGTACTTC. It is translated as CASSLGDRSYEQYF.

A remark on this clone: A read error may produce the germline difference seen at one junction end. The V call is TRBV5-6, the J call TRBJ2-5, with 9 bases identical to TRBD1. Germline-derived CDR1 and CDR2 are SGHDT and YYEEEE. The length of the CDR3 is 11 residues. CDR3 residues: CASSRRTGEDF. In DNA form, the CDR3 reads TGTGCCAGCAGCCGCCGGACAGGGGAGGACTTC.

The rearrangement joins TRBV29-1 to TRBJ1-1; the match to TRBD1 covers 10 bases. V shed 4 bases, J shed 1 base, and the junction held 18 bases outside the gene matches. Germline V gene data show CDR1 as SQVTM and CDR2 as ANQGSEA. The CDR3 is made up of 19 amino acids. The CDR3 loop is CSVVRDRGSRRRANTEAFF. The CDR3 DNA follows: TGCAGCGTTGTAAGGGACAGGGGTTCCCGGAGAAGGGCGAACACTGAAGCTTTCTTT.

The V and J genes are TRBV5-1 and TRBJ1-3, with TRBD1 matching 9 bases. Looked up from germline, CDR1 is SGHRS and CDR2 is YFSETQ. V trimming: 7 bases; J trimming: 3 bases; junction bases outside the gene matches: 5. This CDR3 region has 14 residues. CDR3 protein: CASATGGYGNTIYF. Here the CDR3 DNA reads TGCGCCAGCGCCACAGGGGGCTATGGAAACACCATATATTTT.

This clone was counted a few times. The V and J genes are TRBV16 and TRBJ2-1; 12 bases line up with TRBD2. There are 18 residues in the CDR3. The V gene end was trimmed by 4 bases and the J gene end by 1 base; junction bases not matched to a gene: 8. Per the germline V gene, CDR1 is KGHSY and CDR2 is FQNENV. CDR3 sequence (DNA): TGTGCCAGCAGCCCCGTAGGACTAGCGGGATTGTCCTACAATGAGCAGTTCTTC. Translating gives CASSPVGLAGLSYNEQFF.

The chain is built from TRBV21-1 and TRBJ2-3; the D call TRBD2 from the table was never checked on the DNA. TRBV21-1 is designated a pseudogene. The CDR3 has 14 amino acids. CDR3 DNA: TGTGCCAGCAGCAATAGTGGGGGAGGGGATACGCAGTATTTT. Translation: CASSNSGGGDTQYF.

A few counts support this clone. In nucleotides, the CDR3 is TGTGCCAGCAGCTTAGGGAGATGGACAGAAGCTTTCTTT. Translating gives CASSLGRWTEAFF. This rearrangement joins TRBV7-2 to TRBJ1-1; tentatively, D is TRBD1 (5 bases). V lost 1 base, J lost 8 bases, and 11 bases lay in between. Germline V gene data show CDR1 as SGHTA and CDR2 as FQGNSA. This CDR3 spans 13 amino acids. Variable domain in full (rest from reference TRBV7-2 and TRBJ1-1): GAGVSQSPSNKVTEKGKDVELRCDPISGHTALYWYRQSLGQGLEFLIYFQGNSAPDKSGLPSDRFSAERTGGSVSTLTIQRTQQEDSAVYLCASSLGRWTEAFFGQGTRLTVV.

This clone was seen once. The chain joins TRBV19 to TRBJ2-3; the D gene is possibly TRBD2 (5 bases). The CDR3 runs 14 residues. The V gene's germline CDR1 is LNHDA and CDR2 SQIVND (reference sequence). Deletions cut 3 bases from V and 2 bases from J, with 9 bases between. CDR3 protein: CASSISGFTDTQYF. CDR3 in DNA: TGTGCCAGTAGTATTTCGGGATTCACAGATACGCAGTATTTT.

This rearrangement joins TRBV19 to TRBJ2-3, with D maybe TRBD2 (6 bases). The CDR3 is 14 residues long. Germline CDR1 reads LNHDA; CDR2 reads SQIVND (reference sequence). V lost 3 bases, J lost 6 bases, and 13 bases lay in between. CDR3 sequence reads: CASSIRDGRDTQYF. CDR3 nucleotides: TGTGCCAGTAGTATTAGGGATGGGAGGGATACGCAGTATTTT.

The chain links TRBV10-1 to TRBJ2-2; D remains unclear. CDR3 length: 14 residues. The germline V and J ends were trimmed by 2 bases and 4 bases, with 8 bases remaining between them. Germline loops: CDR1 WNHNN, CDR2 SYGVQD (reference sequence). In DNA form, the CDR3 reads TGCGCCAGCAGTGAGGTCAGGCCCACCGGGGAGCTGTTTTTT. The encoded protein is CASSEVRPTGELFF.

This clone was seen just once. This rearrangement joins TRBV6-1 to TRBJ1-1, with TRBD1 matching 7 bases. The CDR3 is 15 amino acids. V trimming: 5 bases; J trimming: 0 bases; junction bases outside the gene matches: 6. Germline V gene lookup returns CDR1 MNHNS and CDR2 SASEGT. CDR3 region: CASSPTGPMNTEAFF. DNA for the CDR3: TGTGCCAGCAGTCCGACAGGGCCCATGAACACTGAAGCTTTCTTT.

The chain has TRBV11-2 and TRBJ2-1; 7 bases are shared with TRBD1. The CDR3 length is 16 residues. Germline V gene data show CDR1 as SGHAT and CDR2 as FQNNGV. V shed 5 bases, J shed 2 bases, and the junction held 9 bases outside the gene matches. CDR3 nucleotide sequence: TGTGCCAGCAGCGCACTACAGGGGCCAACCTACAATGAGCAGTTCTTC. It yields the protein CASSALQGPTYNEQFF.

The rearrangement joins TRBV5-4 to TRBJ2-1; the match to TRBD2 covers 7 bases. The germline CDR1 and CDR2 sequences are SGHNT and YYREEE (reference sequence). With 0 bases clipped from V and 0 bases from J, the junction kept 0 bases outside the gene matches. This CDR3 is 15 amino acids long. CDR3: CASSLGGSSYNEQFF. The CDR3 DNA follows: TGTGCCAGCAGCTTGGGCGGGAGCTCCTACAATGAGCAGTTCTTC.

The rearrangement joins TRBV7-9 to TRBJ1-1, with D uncertain. V dropped 1 base and J dropped 8 bases, with 11 bases sitting between them. The CDR3 length is 13 residues. Looked up from germline, CDR1 is SEHNR and CDR2 is FQNEAQ (reference sequence). For the CDR3, the DNA is TGTGCCAGCAGCTTAGACGGGAGAGAGGAAGCTTTCTTT. Residues: CASSLDGREEAFF.

Many counts were recorded for this clone. J is TRBJ2-7 and V is TRBV11-1; 9 bases fit TRBD1. The length of the CDR3 is 13 residues. The germline V gene has CDR1 SGHAT and CDR2 FQDESV (reference sequence). V shed 5 bases, J shed 6 bases, and the junction held 5 bases outside the gene matches. The CDR3 reads CASSRGQGGEQYV. The CDR3 DNA is TGTGCCAGCAGCAGGGGACAGGGCGGCGAGCAGTACGTC.

The rearrangement joins TRBV14 to TRBJ2-3; D uncertain. V lost 4 bases, J lost 11 bases, and 10 bases lay in between. The CDR3 length is 11 residues. Germline CDR1 reads SGHDN; CDR2 reads FVKESK. The CDR3 coding sequence is TGTGCCAGCAGCCCAGGCATCTGGCAGTATTTT. It is translated as CASSPGIWQYF.

The chain uses TRBV19 and TRBJ1-1; possible D gene TRBD1, 6 bases. V lost 3 bases and J lost 0, with 8 bases in between. The germline V gene encodes CDR1 LNHDA and CDR2 SQIVND (reference sequence). CDR3 length: 14 residues. The CDR3 DNA sequence: TGTGCCAGTAGTATGACAGGTTTGAACACTGAAGCTTTCTTT. Amino acids: CASSMTGLNTEAFF.

This clone was seen a few times. The chain couples TRBV19 to TRBJ2-1; TRBD1 matches 9 bases. Germline-derived CDR1 and CDR2 are LNHDA and SQIVND (reference sequence). Trimming took 5 bases from V and 8 from J; bases not matched to a gene: 10. The length of the CDR3 is 15 residues. CDR3 residues: CASSGGTGPRDEQFF. Here the CDR3 DNA reads TGTGCCAGTAGTGGGGGGACAGGGCCTCGGGATGAGCAGTTCTTC.

The chain uses TRBV29-1 and TRBJ2-1; TRBD2 matches at 13 bases. CDR3 length equals 17 residues. Germline trimming cut 8 bases from V and 0 bases from J; bases unmatched to any gene: 10. Germline V gene lookup returns CDR1 SQVTM and CDR2 ANQGSEA. The CDR3 bases are TGCAGCATGGGTAAAACTAGCGGGAGGGGCTCCTACAATGAGCAGTTCTTC. Translating it yields CSMGKTSGRGSYNEQFF.

This clone was detected once. The J gene is TRBJ1-1, the V gene TRBV7-9, with 8 bases matching TRBD1. This CDR3 has 13 residues. The germline V gene has CDR1 SEHNR and CDR2 FQNEAQ (reference sequence). J gave up 5 bases and V 5 bases, and 4 bases lay outside the gene matches. The CDR3 coding sequence is TGTGCCAGCAGCCTGACAGGGGATACTGAAGCTTTCTTT. Its protein is CASSLTGDTEAFF.

The CDR3 nucleotides read TGTGCCAGCGGACCCGGACAGGGAGGCTACACCTTC. Translated, it gives CASGPGQGGYTF. The chain carries TRBV6-5 and TRBJ1-2; TRBD1 matches at 8 bases. CDR1 is MNHEY and CDR2 is SVGAGI in the germline V gene. The CDR3 is 12 amino acids. Unmatched junction bases numbered 7, after V lost 8 bases and J lost 8 bases.